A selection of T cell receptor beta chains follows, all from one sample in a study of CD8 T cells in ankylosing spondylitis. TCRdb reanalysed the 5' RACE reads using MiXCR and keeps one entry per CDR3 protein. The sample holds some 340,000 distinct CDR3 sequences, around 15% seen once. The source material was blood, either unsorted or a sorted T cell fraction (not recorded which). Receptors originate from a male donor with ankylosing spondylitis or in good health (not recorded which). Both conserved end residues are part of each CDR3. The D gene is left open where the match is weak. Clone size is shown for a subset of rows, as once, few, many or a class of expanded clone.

TGTGCCAGCAGTTTCCAGAACACTGAAGCTTTCTTT	CASSFQNTEAFF	TRBV27	TRBJ1-1	few	-
TGCGCCAGCAGCCCCCCGATCAAAGGTAATGGGGAGCAGTTCTTC	CASSPPIKGNGEQFF	TRBV4-1	TRBJ2-1	-	-
TGTGCCAGCTGGGGCTCGGGGGCCGGGCGCTTGGATGAGCAGTTCTTC	CASWGSGAGRLDEQFF	TRBV25-1	TRBJ2-1	-	-
TGTGCCAGCAGCTTAGGCGCGGGTGGTGGATTCAATGAGCAGTTCTTC	CASSLGAGGGFNEQFF	TRBV7-2	TRBJ2-1	few	-
TGTGCCAGCAGCCAGCGGACCACTCTAGGAACCGGGGAGCTGTTTTTT	CASSQRTTLGTGELFF	TRBV14	TRBJ2-2	many	-
TGTGCCAGCAGCTTAGATTGGGCAGGCCTATACAATGAGCAGTTCTTC	CASSLDWAGLYNEQFF	TRBV11-3	TRBJ2-1	-	-
TGTGCCATCAGCTTGGACAGTGCGACAGATACGCAGTATTTT	CAISLDSATDTQYF	TRBV10-3	TRBJ2-3	few	-
TGTGCCAGCTCACCACCATCGGAGTACGAGCAGTACTTC	CASSPPSEYEQYF	TRBV18	TRBJ2-7	few	-
TGTGCCAGCAGTCAAGGGGCTAGCGCGAGAGATACGCAGTATTTT	CASSQGASARDTQYF	TRBV6-4	TRBJ2-3	many	-
TGTGCCAGCAGTGTGAGACAGGGGATGAACACTGAAGCTTTCTTT	CASSVRQGMNTEAFF	TRBV6-1	TRBJ1-1	-	TRBD1